Here is one T cell receptor (beta chain) with its context. This specimen comes from a study of CD8 T cells in Susac syndrome. V lost 7 bases and J lost 2, with 14 bases in between. The length of the CDR3 is 14 residues. Random hexamers primed reverse transcription of about 0.5 to 1 ug RNA. TCRdb used MiXCR to reprocess the immunoSEQ multiplex PCR reads, holding one entry per CDR3 protein. The data hold 180,000 or so distinct CDR3 sequences, with roughly 94% observed a single time. Sequenced input: CD4+ T cells from PBMCs. The TCR was taken from a human donor in good health. The V and J genes are TRBV12-3 or TRBV12-4 and TRBJ1-2, with D tentatively TRBD1 (6 bases). The CDR3 spells CASTSGGRNYGYTF. Written as DNA, the CDR3 is TGTGCCAGCACCTCGGGGGGGCGCAACTATGGCTACACCTTC.